This T cell receptor beta chain was retrieved from a study of T-cell reconstitution after alpha-beta-depleted transplantation in children. CDR3 size: 14 residues. Germline values: CDR1 LGHDT, CDR2 YNNKEL (reference sequence). Between the trimmed V and J ends, which lost 4 bases and 0 bases, there was a span of 6 bases. During its preparation, the TCRbeta library received unique molecular identifiers. MiXCR, applied by TCRdb to the PCR reads, yields one record per CDR3 protein. The sample records hundreds of thousands of distinct CDR3 sequences, more than 20% being singletons. This TCR derives from a female patient aged 2-15 years who had a stem cell transplant for congenital amegakaryocytic thrombocytopenia, so the T cells may come from the graft donor. The sequencing here drew on PBMCs, mostly from graft donor cells, taken 360 days after TCRalphabeta/CD19-depleted stem cell transplant. This chain links TRBV3-1 with TRBJ2-2; D remains ambiguous. In nucleotides, the CDR3 is TGTGCCAGCAGCCTGAACACGAACACCGGGGAGCTGTTTTTT. It yields the protein CASSLNTNTGELFF.